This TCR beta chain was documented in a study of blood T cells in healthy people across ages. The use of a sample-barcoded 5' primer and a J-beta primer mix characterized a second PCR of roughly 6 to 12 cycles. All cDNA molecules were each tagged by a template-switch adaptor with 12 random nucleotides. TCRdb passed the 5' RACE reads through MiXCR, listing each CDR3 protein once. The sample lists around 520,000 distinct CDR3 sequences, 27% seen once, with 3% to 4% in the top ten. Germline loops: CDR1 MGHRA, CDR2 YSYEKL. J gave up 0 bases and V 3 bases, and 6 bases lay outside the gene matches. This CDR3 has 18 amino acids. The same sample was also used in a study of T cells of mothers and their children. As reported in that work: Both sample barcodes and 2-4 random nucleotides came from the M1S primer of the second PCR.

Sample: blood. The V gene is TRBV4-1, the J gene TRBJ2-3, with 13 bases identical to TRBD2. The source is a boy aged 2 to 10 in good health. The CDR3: CASSHGLAGATSTDTQYF. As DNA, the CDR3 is TGCGCCAGCAGCCATGGACTAGCGGGGGCCACTAGCACAGATACGCAGTATTTT.